Each of the 16 T cell receptor beta chains below was sequenced from the same sample in a study of blood T cell repertoires in COVID-19. Here immunoSEQ multiplex PCR was the method, and the copy in TCRdb shows in-frame clones only, minus some. This table has roughly 150,000 clones, roughly 84% appearing once. Material for sequencing was peripheral blood. The receptor set was obtained from a woman aged 50 to 60 in a cohort sampled during active or convalescent COVID-19.

J is TRBJ1-1 and V is TRBV4-3, with 7 bases lining up with TRBD1. The germline V gene has CDR1 LGHNA and CDR2 YSLEER. V was pared by 0 bases and J by 4 bases, with 2 bases of the junction left unmatched. The CDR3 sequence is 14 residues long. The CDR3 reads CASSQDRGATEAFF. For the CDR3, the DNA is TGCGCCAGCAGCCAAGACAGGGGGGCCACTGAAGCTTTCTTT.

The V gene is TRBV6-1, the J gene TRBJ1-2; 9 bases map to TRBD1. Germline V gives CDR1 MNHNS, CDR2 SASEGT. With 2 bases clipped from V and 5 bases from J, the junction kept 6 bases outside the gene matches. The CDR3 length is 15 residues. CDR3 nucleotides: TGTGCCAGCAGTGAATACACAGGGGGCAAATATGGCTACACCTTC. Amino acid sequence: CASSEYTGGKYGYTF.

This chain joins TRBV6-5 and TRBJ1-5; D remains unclear. There are 15 residues in the CDR3. V lost 11 bases, J lost 2 bases, and 19 bases lay in between. CDR1 and CDR2 from the germline V gene are MNHEY and SVGAGI. This chain's CDR3 is CAGSSGGSGNQPQHF. Here the CDR3 DNA reads TGTGCCGGGTCCTCGGGAGGGTCGGGCAATCAGCCCCAGCATTTT.

This chain joins TRBV29-1 and TRBJ2-3; 8 bases fit TRBD1. CDR3 length: 15 residues. V was pared by 2 bases and J by 3 bases, with 7 bases of the junction left unmatched. The germline CDR1 and CDR2 sequences are SQVTM and ANQGSEA. The DNA of the CDR3 is TGCAGCGTTGAAAGGGGCAGGGGGCGGACAGATACGCAGTATTTT. Protein: CSVERGRGRTDTQYF.

This chain joins TRBV6-4 and TRBJ1-6; D unresolved. Trimming left V 0 bases short and J 5 bases short, with 8 bases between. This CDR3 region has 15 residues. The V gene's germline CDR1 is MRHNA and CDR2 SNTAGT. The CDR3 region has the DNA TGTGCCAGCAGTGACTCGATGGGCAATAATTCACCCCTCCACTTT. Protein sequence: CASSDSMGNNSPLHF.

The gene calls are TRBV2 and TRBJ2-1; D unresolved. This CDR3 is built from 14 residues. V lost 8 bases and J 4 bases, leaving 15 bases between the germline ends. Per germline, CDR1 SNHLY and CDR2 FYNNEI. CDR3 DNA: TGTGCCAGCCAACCTAGTGGCGGATACAATGAGCAGTTCTTC. Translation gives CASQPSGGYNEQFF.

This chain links TRBV4-3 with TRBJ2-7; D might be TRBD1 (5 bases). Germline CDR1 is LGHNA and CDR2 is YSLEER. V lost 0 bases and J 2 bases, leaving 11 bases between the germline ends. The CDR3 sequence is 15 residues long. The CDR3 DNA reads as TGCGCCAGCAGCCAAGATCAGGGCAGGACCTACGAGCAGTACTTC. Translated, it gives CASSQDQGRTYEQYF.

The chain has TRBV5-4 and TRBJ1-6; 10 nucleotides line up with TRBD1. V shed 3 bases, J shed 7 bases, and the junction held 4 bases outside the gene matches. The CDR3 contains 15 residues. CDR1 is SGHNT and CDR2 is YYREEE in the germline V gene (reference sequence). This chain's CDR3 is CASSSGTGENSPLHF. CDR3 in DNA: TGTGCCAGCAGCTCAGGGACAGGGGAAAATTCACCCCTCCACTTT.

The chain joins TRBV29-1 to TRBJ1-2, with 7 positions matching TRBD1. CDR1 SQVTM and CDR2 ANQGSEA come from the germline V gene. Trimming removed 3 bases from V and 5 bases from J; junction bases left unmatched: 9. The CDR3 runs 14 residues. The CDR3 reads CSVDKQGTAYGYTF. The CDR3 nucleotides are TGCAGCGTTGATAAGCAAGGGACAGCGTATGGCTACACCTTC.

V gene TRBV19 combines with J gene TRBJ2-6; weak D call: TRBD1 (5 bases). This CDR3 region has 16 residues. V was clipped by 6 bases and J by 2 bases, with 14 bases between them. Germline lookup yields CDR1 LNHDA and CDR2 SQIVND (reference sequence). The DNA of the CDR3 is TGTGCCAGTAGCCGAGACAGTTACCCTGGGGCCAACGTCCTGACTTTC. Translation: CASSRDSYPGANVLTF. Supplemented by reference TRBV19 and TRBJ2-6, the full variable domain reads DGGITQSPKYLFRKEGQNVTLSCEQNLNHDAMYWYRQDPGQGLRLIYYSQIVNDFQKGDIAEGYSVSREKKESFPLTVTSAQKNPTAFYLCASSRDSYPGANVLTFGAGSRLTVL.

This rearrangement joins TRBV24-1 to TRBJ2-3; 10 bases are shared with TRBD1. In germline, CDR1 is KGHDR, CDR2 SFDVKD. J was trimmed by 3 bases and V by 4 bases; bases with no gene match: 0. The CDR3 is made up of 14 amino acids. CDR3 in amino acids: CATSEGQGTDTQYF. The CDR3 DNA reads TGTGCCACCAGTGAGGGACAGGGGACAGATACGCAGTATTTT.

J is TRBJ2-7 and V is TRBV12-3 or TRBV12-4; D is unclear. The CDR3 runs to 12 residues. V dropped 1 base and J dropped 4 bases, with 5 bases sitting between them. The CDR3 nucleotides read TGTGCCAGCAGTTTAGTCCGGTACGAGCAGTACTTC. Amino acid sequence: CASSLVRYEQYF.

In this sample, this clone turned up once. V usage is TRBV6-5 and J usage is TRBJ2-7; maybe TRBD1 (5 bases). V shed 5 bases and J shed 5 bases, with 10 bases lying between them. Germline CDR1 and CDR2: MNHEY and SVGAGI. The CDR3 spans 12 residues. CDR3 in amino acids: CASSTSGHEQYF. CDR3 coding DNA: TGTGCCAGCAGTACTTCAGGGCACGAGCAGTACTTC.

CDR3 in amino acids: CAWSTMDREARETQYF. The DNA for the CDR3 is TGTGCCTGGAGTACCATGGACAGAGAGGCTAGAGAGACCCAGTACTTC. This rearrangement joins TRBV30 to TRBJ2-5, with D tentatively TRBD1 (6 bases). The CDR3 runs to 16 residues. The germline V gene encodes CDR1 GTSNPN and CDR2 SVGIG (reference sequence). V gave up 2 bases and J gave up 4 bases, with 20 bases separating them.

J is TRBJ2-2 and V is TRBV7-8; 7 bases match TRBD2. The CDR3 extends over 16 amino acids. Losses at the gene ends were 5 bases for V and 2 bases for J; bases not matched to a gene: 8. Germline CDR1 and CDR2: SGHVS and FQNEAQ. As DNA, the CDR3 is TGTGCCAGCAGCAGACTCGGGGGACTAAACACCGGGGAGCTGTTTTTT. Translating gives CASSRLGGLNTGELFF.

In its sample, this clone was seen a few times. The V gene is TRBV6-6, the J gene TRBJ2-1, with 9 bases aligning to TRBD2. The CDR3 contains 15 residues. CDR1 and CDR2 (germline): MNHNY, SVGAGI (reference sequence). The V gene end was trimmed by 6 bases and the J gene end by 1 base; junction bases not matched to a gene: 4. CDR3 sequence: CASSYLAGSYNEQFF. The DNA for the CDR3 is TGTGCCAGCAGCTACCTAGCGGGGTCCTACAATGAGCAGTTCTTC.